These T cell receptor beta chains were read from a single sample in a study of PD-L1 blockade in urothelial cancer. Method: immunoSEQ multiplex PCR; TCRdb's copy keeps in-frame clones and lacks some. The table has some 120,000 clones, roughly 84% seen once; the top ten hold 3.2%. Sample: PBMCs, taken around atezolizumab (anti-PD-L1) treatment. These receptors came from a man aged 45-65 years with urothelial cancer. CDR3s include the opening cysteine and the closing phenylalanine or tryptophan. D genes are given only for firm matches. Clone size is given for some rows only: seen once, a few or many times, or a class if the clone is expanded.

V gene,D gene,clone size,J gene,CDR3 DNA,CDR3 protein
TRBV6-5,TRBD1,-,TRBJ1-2,TGTGCCAGCAGTTACTGGACAGGATCTGGCTACACCTTC,CASSYWTGSGYTF
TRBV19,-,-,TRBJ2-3,TGTGCCAGTAGCCGCTCTACCACAGATACGCAGTATTTT,CASSRSTTDTQYF
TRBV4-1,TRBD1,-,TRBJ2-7,TGCGCCAGCAGCCAAGCGTCACAGGGGAACTACGAGCAGTACTTC,CASSQASQGNYEQYF
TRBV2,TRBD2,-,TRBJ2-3,TGTGCCAGCAGTGAAGCGGGACTAGCGGGGAACACAGATACGCAGTATTTT,CASSEAGLAGNTDTQYF
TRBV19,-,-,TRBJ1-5,TGTGCCAGTAGTCCTCGGACTAACCAGCCCCAGCATTTT,CASSPRTNQPQHF
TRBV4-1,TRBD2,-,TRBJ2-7,TGCGCCAGCAGCCTGTCCCGCGGAAGCGGGAGGGCCGGTCGGATTTTC,CASSLSRGSGRAGRIF
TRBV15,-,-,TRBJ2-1,TGTGCCACCAGCAGGGACCAGGGCTCCTACAATGAGCAGTTCTTC,CATSRDQGSYNEQFF
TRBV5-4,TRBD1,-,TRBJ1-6,TGTGCCAGCAGCCAAACTAGGACAGGCAATTCACCCCTCCACTTT,CASSQTRTGNSPLHF
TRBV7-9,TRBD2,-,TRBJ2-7,TGTGCCAGCAGCTTAGAGGCTAGCGGGAACTACGAGCAGTACTTC,CASSLEASGNYEQYF
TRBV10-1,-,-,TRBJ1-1,TGCGCCAGCAGTGAGTCCGGGGGTATCACTGAAGCTTTCTTT,CASSESGGITEAFF
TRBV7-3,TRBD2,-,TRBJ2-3,TGTGCCAGCAGCTTAGGGACTAGCGGGAGGACTGATACGCAGTATTTT,CASSLGTSGRTDTQYF
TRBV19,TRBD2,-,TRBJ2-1,TGTGCCAGTAGCCTAAGGGCGGGAGTAAAAGAAAATGAGCAGTTCTTC,CASSLRAGVKENEQFF
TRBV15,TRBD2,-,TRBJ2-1,TGTGCCACCAGCAGTTTAGCGGGAGGGTCCTACAATGAGCAGTTCTTC,CATSSLAGGSYNEQFF
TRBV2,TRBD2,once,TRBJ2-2,TGTGCCAGCTGTGAGATGGGAGCGGGATACCCGAACACCGGGGAGCTGTTTTTT,CASCEMGAGYPNTGELFF
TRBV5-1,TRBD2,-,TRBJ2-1,TGCGCCAGCAGCACCCTGACTAGCGGGAGTGGCCATGAGCAGTTCTTC,CASSTLTSGSGHEQFF
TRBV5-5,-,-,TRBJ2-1,TGTGCCAGCAGCTCCGCAAGAGCAGGACTACTGTTCTTC,CASSSARAGLLFF
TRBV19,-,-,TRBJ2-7,TGTGCCAGTAGGGGTCAACAGGTGAACTCCTACGAGCAGTACTTC,CASRGQQVNSYEQYF
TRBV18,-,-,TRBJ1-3,TGTGCCAGCTCACCAGGCCGACAGGCTGGAAACACCATATATTTT,CASSPGRQAGNTIYF
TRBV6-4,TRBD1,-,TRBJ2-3,TGTGCCAGCAGTCCAACAGGGGGCGGCACAGATACGCAGTATTTT,CASSPTGGGTDTQYF
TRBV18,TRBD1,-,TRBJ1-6,TGTGCCAGCTCACGTGACAGGGGTAATTCACCCCTCCACTTT,CASSRDRGNSPLHF
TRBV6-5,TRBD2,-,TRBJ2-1,TGTGCCAGCAGTTCTTGGACTAGCGGGAGGTATGAGCAGTTCTTC,CASSSWTSGRYEQFF
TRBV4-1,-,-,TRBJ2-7,TGCGCCAGCAGCCAATCCGACTTCCTCTCCTACGAGCAGTACTTC,CASSQSDFLSYEQYF
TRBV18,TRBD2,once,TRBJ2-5,TGTGCCAGCTCACCACCGAGCGGGAGGGCCGGAGAGACCCAGTACTTC,CASSPPSGRAGETQYF
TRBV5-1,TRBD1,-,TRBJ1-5,TGCGCCAGCAGCTCATACCGGACAGGGGCAAACGGCAATCAGCCCCAGCATTTT,CASSSYRTGANGNQPQHF
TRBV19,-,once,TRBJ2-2,TGTGCCAGTAGTATAGGAGGGGGAGGGCCATGGAGGGAGCTGTTTTTT,CASSIGGGGPWRELFF
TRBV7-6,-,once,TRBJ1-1,TGTGCCAGCAGCTTAGTTCCGGGGGGGGGCGCCTCTGAAGCTTTCTTT,CASSLVPGGGASEAFF
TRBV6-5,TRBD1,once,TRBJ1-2,TGTGCCAGCACCAAAGGGACAGGGCTGAGCGGCTACACCTTC,CASTKGTGLSGYTF
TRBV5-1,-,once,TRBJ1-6,TGCGCCAGCAGCTTGTCCCAGGGGCTTAATTCACCCCTCCACTTT,CASSLSQGLNSPLHF
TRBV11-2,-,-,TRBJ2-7,TGTGCCAGCACCTTAGCCTCCGGGACTTCGACCTACGAACAGTACTTC,CASTLASGTSTYEQYF
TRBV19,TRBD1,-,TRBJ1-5,TGTGCCAGTAGTGGGGACAGAAAGTTTCAGCCCCAGCATTTT,CASSGDRKFQPQHF
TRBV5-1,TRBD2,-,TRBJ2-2,TGCGCCAGCTCCTCCCCCAGCGGGAGTGGCACCGGGGAGCTGTTTTTT,CASSSPSGSGTGELFF
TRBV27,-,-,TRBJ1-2,TGTGCCAGCAGTTCGCGAGGGACACTTAACTATGGCTACACCTTC,CASSSRGTLNYGYTF
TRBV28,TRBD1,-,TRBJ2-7,TGTGCCAGCAGTACCCGGGACAGCTCCTACGAGCAGTACTTC,CASSTRDSSYEQYF
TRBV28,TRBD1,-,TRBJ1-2,TGTGCCAGCAGTAGGACAGGGAGATATGGCTACACCTTC,CASSRTGRYGYTF
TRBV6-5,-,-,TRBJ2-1,TGTGCCAGCATCAAGGAGTCGGCAGGGAACAATGAGCAGTTCTTC,CASIKESAGNNEQFF
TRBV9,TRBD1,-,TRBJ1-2,TGTGCCAGCAGCACAAGACAGGGTCGAGAGGGCTACACCTTC,CASSTRQGREGYTF
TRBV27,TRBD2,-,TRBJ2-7,TGTGCCAGCAGTTTATCGCCGGGACTAGCGGGAGTTTTTCCACGGGCCTATTCCGAGCAGTACTTC,CASSLSPGLAGVFPRAYSEQYF
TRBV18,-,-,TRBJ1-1,TGTGCCAGCTCACCCTGGACCCTAAGAGGGACTGAAGCTTTCTTT,CASSPWTLRGTEAFF
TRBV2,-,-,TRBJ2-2,TGTGCCAGCAGTGAAGGCGGGACCTACACCGGGGAGCTGTTTTTT,CASSEGGTYTGELFF
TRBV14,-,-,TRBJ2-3,TGTGCCAGCAGCCACTGGGGGCGTAACACAGATACGCAGTATTTT,CASSHWGRNTDTQYF
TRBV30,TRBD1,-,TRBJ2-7,TGTGCCTGGGGATCCGGGACAGGGGTTGGGGAGCAGTACTTC,CAWGSGTGVGEQYF
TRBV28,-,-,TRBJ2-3,TGTGCCAGCAGTTCCCTTCGGGAGTGGGAGCACAGATATACGCAGTATTTT,CASSSLREWEHRYTQYF
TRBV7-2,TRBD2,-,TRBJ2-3,TGTGCCAGCAGCTTAGCGGGAGGGAGGGATACGCAGTATTTT,CASSLAGGRDTQYF
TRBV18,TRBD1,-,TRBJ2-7,TGTGCCAGCTCACCACTAGGGACAGGACCCTACGAGCAGTACTTC,CASSPLGTGPYEQYF
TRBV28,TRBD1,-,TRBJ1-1,TGTGCCAGCATACCGGGACAGGACTACACTGAAGCTTTCTTT,CASIPGQDYTEAFF
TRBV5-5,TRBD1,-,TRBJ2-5,TGTGCCAGCAGCTTTTTGACAGGGGGAATACAAGAGACCCAGTACTTC,CASSFLTGGIQETQYF
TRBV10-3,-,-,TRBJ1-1,TGTGCCACCGGGTTTGGTAGAAAACAGGGTGATGGCGCTGAAGCTTTCTTT,CATGFGRKQGDGAEAFF